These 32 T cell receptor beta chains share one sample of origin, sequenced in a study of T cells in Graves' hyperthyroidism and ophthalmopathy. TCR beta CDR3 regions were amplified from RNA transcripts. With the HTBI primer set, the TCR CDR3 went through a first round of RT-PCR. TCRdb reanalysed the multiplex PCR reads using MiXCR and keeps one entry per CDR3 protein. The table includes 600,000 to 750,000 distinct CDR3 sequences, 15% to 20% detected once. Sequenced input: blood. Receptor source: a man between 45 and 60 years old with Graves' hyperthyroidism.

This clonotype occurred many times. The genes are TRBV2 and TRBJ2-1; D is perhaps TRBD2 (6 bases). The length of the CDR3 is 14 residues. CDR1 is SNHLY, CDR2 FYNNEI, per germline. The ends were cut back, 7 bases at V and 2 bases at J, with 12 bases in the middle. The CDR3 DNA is TGTGCCAGCACGGGAGATTCTACCTACAATGAGCAGTTCTTC. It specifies CASTGDSTYNEQFF.

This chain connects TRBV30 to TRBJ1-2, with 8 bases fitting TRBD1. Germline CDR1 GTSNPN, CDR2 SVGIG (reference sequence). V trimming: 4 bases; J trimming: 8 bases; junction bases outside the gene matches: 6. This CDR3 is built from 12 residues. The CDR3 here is CAWTGGKGGYTF. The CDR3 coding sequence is TGTGCCTGGACAGGGGGCAAAGGAGGCTACACCTTC.

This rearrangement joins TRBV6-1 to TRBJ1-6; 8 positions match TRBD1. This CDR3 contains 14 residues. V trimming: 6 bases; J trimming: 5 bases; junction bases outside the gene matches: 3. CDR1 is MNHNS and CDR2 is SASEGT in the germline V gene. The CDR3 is CASSRQGHNSPLHF. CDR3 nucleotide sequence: TGTGCCAGCAGCCGACAGGGGCATAATTCACCCCTCCACTTT.

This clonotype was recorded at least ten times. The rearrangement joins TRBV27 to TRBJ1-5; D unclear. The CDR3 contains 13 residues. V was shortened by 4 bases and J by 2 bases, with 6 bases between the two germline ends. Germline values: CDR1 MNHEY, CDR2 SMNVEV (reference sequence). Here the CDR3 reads CASSYSRNQPQHF. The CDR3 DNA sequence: TGTGCCAGCAGTTACAGTCGCAATCAGCCCCAGCATTTT.

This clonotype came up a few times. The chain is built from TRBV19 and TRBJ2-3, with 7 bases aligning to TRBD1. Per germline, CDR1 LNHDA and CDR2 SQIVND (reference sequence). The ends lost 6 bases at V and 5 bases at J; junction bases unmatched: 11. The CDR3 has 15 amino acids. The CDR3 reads CASRLQGTRGDTQYF. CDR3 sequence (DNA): TGTGCCAGTAGGTTACAGGGGACCCGAGGAGATACGCAGTATTTT. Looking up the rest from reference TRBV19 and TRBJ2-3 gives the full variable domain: DGGITQSPKYLFRKEGQNVTLSCEQNLNHDAMYWYRQDPGQGLRLIYYSQIVNDFQKGDIAEGYSVSREKKESFPLTVTSAQKNPTAFYLCASRLQGTRGDTQYFGPGTRLTVL.

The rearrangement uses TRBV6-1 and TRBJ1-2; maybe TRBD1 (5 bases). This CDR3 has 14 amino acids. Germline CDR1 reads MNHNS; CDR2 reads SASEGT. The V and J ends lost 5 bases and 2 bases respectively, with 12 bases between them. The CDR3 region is CASSPGGGNYGYTF. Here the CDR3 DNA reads TGTGCCAGCAGTCCGGGGGGGGGGAACTATGGCTACACCTTC.

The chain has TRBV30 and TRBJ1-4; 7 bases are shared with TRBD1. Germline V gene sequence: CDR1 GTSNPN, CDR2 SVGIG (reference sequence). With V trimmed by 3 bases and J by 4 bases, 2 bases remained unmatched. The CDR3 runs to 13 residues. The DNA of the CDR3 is TGTGCCTGGAGGGGACAGAATAATGAAAAACTGTTTTTT. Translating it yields CAWRGQNNEKLFF. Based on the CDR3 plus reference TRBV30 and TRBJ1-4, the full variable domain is SQTIHQWPATLVQPVGSPLSLECTVEGTSNPNLYWYRQAAGRGLQLLFYSVGIGQISSEVPQNLSASRPQDRQFILSSKKLLLSDSGFYLCAWRGQNNEKLFFGSGTQLSVL.

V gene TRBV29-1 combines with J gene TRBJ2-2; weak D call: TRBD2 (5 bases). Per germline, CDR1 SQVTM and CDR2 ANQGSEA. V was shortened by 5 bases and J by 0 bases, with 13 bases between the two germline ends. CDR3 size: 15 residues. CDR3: CSVSGLPPNTGELFF. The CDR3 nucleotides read TGCAGCGTTTCTGGACTCCCCCCGAACACCGGGGAGCTGTTTTTT.

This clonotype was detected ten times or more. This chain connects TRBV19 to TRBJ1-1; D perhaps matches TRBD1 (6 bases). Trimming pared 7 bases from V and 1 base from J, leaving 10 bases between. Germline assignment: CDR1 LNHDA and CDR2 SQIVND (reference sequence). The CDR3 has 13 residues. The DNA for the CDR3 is TGTGCCAGTAACCTACAGGGGAACACTGAAGCTTTCTTT. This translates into CASNLQGNTEAFF.

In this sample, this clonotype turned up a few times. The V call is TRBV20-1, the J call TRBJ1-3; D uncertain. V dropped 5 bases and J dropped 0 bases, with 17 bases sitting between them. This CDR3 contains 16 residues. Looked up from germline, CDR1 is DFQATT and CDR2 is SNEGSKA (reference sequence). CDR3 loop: CSAGAMGRSSGNTIYF. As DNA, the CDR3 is TGCAGTGCTGGCGCGATGGGCAGAAGCTCTGGAAACACCATATATTTT.

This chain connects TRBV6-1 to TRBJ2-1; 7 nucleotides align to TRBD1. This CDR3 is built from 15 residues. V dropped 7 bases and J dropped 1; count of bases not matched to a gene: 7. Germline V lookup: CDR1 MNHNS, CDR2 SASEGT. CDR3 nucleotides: TGTGCCAGCACCCGGACAGGCGATTCCTACAATGAGCAGTTCTTC. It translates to CASTRTGDSYNEQFF.

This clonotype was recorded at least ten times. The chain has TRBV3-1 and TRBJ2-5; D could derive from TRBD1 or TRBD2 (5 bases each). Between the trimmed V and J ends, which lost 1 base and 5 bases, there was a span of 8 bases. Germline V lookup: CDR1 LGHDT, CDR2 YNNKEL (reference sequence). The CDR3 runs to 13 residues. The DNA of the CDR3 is TGTGCCAGCAGCCAAGTAGAGGGGGAGACCCAGTACTTC. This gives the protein CASSQVEGETQYF.

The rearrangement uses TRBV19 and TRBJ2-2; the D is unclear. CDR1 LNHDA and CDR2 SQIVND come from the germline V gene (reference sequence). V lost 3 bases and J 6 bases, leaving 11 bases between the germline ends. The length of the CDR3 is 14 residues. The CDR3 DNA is TGTGCCAGTAGTATTCTGGGGTTAGCCGGGGAGCTGTTTTTT. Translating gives CASSILGLAGELFF.

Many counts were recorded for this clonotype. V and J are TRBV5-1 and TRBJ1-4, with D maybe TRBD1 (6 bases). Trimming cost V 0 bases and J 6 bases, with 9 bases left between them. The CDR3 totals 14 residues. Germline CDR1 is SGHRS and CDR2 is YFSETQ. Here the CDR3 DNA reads TGCGCCAGCAGCTTGGGACAGGTAGATGAAAAACTGTTTTTT. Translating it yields CASSLGQVDEKLFF.

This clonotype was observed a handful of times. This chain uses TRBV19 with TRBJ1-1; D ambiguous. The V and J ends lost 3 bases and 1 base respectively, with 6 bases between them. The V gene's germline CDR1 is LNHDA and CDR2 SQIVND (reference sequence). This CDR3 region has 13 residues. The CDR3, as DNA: TGTGCCAGTAGTATTTCCAGGAACACTGAAGCTTTCTTT. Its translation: CASSISRNTEAFF.

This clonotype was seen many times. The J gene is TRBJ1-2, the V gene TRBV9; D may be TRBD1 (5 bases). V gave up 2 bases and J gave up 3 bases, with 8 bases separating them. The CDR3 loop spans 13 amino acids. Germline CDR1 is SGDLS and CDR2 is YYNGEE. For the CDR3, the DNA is TGTGCCAGCAGCGTGGGGGGTGACTATGGCTACACCTTC. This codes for CASSVGGDYGYTF.

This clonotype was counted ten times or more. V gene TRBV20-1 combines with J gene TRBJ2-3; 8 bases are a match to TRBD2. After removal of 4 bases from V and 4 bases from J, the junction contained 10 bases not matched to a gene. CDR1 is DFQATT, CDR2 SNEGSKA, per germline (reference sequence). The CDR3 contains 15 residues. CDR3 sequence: CSAIASGFSADTQYF. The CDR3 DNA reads TGCAGTGCTATCGCTAGCGGGTTTAGCGCAGATACGCAGTATTTT.

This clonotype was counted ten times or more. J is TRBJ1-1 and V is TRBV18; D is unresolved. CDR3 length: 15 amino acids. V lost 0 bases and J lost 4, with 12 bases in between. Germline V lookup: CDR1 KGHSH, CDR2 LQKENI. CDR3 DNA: TGTGCCAGCTCACCACCGCTCGGGGATAGCACTGAAGCTTTCTTT. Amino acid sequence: CASSPPLGDSTEAFF.

The CDR3 loop is CAISEPRLVLSRNEQFF. CDR3 sequence (DNA): TGTGCCATCAGTGAACCCCGGCTAGTATTAAGTAGGAATGAGCAGTTCTTC. The gene calls are TRBV10-3 and TRBJ2-1; D is unclear. The ends were cut back, 3 bases at V and 7 bases at J, with 22 bases in the middle. The CDR3 has 17 amino acids. Germline lookup yields CDR1 ENHRY and CDR2 SYGVKD.

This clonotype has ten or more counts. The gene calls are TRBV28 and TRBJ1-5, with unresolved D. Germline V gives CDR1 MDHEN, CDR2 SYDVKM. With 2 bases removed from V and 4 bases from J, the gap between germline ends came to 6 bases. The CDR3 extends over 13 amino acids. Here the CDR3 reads CASSLNVNQPQHF. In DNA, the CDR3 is TGTGCCAGCAGTTTAAACGTAAATCAGCCCCAGCATTTT.

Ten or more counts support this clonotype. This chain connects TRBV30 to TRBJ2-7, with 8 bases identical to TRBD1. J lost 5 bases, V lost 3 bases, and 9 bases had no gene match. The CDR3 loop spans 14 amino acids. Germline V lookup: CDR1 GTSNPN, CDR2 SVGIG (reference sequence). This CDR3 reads CAWRVRGRTNEQYF. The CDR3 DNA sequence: TGTGCCTGGAGGGTCAGGGGGCGCACCAACGAGCAGTACTTC.

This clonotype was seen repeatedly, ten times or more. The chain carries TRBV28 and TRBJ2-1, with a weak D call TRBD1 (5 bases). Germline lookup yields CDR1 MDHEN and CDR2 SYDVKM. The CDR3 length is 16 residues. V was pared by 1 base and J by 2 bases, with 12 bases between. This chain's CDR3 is CASSLSPGLAYNEQFF. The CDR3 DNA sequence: TGTGCCAGCAGTTTATCTCCAGGGCTGGCCTACAATGAGCAGTTCTTC.

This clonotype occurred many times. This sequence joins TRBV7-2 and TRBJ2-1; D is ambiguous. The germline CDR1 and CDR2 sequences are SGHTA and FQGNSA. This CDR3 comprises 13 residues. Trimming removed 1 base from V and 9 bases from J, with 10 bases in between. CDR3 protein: CASSLEIYFEQFF. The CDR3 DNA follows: TGTGCCAGCAGCTTAGAGATCTATTTTGAGCAGTTCTTC.

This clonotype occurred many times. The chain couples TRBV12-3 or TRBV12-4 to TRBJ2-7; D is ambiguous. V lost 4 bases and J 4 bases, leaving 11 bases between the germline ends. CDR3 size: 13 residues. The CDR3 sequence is CASSSPEKYEQYF. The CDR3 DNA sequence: TGTGCCAGCAGTTCCCCGGAAAAGTACGAGCAGTACTTC.

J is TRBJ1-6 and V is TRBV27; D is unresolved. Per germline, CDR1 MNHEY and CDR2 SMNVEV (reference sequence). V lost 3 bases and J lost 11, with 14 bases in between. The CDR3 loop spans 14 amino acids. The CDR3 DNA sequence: TGTGCCAGCAGTTTGACCCAGGAAAAAGCACCCCTCCACTTT. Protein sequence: CASSLTQEKAPLHF.

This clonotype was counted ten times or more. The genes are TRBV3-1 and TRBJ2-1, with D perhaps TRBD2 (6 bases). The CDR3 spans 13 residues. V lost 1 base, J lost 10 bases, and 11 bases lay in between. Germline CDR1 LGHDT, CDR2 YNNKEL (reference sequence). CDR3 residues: CASSQVTSWEQFF. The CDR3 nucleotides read TGTGCCAGCAGCCAAGTCACTAGCTGGGAGCAGTTCTTC.

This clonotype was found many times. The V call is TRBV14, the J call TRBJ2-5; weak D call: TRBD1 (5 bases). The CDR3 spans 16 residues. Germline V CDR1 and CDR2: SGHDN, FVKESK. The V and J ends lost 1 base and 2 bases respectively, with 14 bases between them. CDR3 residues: CASSQAGPRTQETQYF. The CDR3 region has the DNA TGTGCCAGCAGCCAAGCAGGCCCCAGGACACAAGAGACCCAGTACTTC.

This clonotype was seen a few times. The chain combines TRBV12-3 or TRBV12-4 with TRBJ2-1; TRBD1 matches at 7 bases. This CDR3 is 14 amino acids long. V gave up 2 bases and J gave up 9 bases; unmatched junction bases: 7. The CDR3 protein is CASSLSSTGVEQFF. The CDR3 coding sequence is TGTGCCAGCAGTTTATCATCCACAGGGGTTGAGCAGTTCTTC.

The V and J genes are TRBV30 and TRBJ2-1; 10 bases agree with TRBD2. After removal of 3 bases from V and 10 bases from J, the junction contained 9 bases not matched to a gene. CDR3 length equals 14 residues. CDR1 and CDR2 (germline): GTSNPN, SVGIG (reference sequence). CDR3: CAWRGAGGRLEQFF. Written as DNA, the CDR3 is TGTGCCTGGAGGGGAGCGGGAGGGCGATTGGAGCAGTTCTTC.

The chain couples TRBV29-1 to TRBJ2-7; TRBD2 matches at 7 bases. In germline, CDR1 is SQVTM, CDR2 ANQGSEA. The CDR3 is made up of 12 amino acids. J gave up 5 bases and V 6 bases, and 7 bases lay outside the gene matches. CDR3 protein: CSVTSGGHEQYF. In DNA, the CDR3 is TGCAGCGTGACCTCGGGGGGACACGAGCAGTACTTC.

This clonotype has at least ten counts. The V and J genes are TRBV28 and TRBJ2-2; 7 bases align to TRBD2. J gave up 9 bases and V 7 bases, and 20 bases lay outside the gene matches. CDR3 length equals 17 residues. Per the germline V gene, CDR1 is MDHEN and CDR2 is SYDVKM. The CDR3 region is CASTTAAAGALGRELFF. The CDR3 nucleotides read TGTGCCAGCACCACAGCCGCGGCGGGAGCCCTCGGCAGGGAGCTGTTTTTT.

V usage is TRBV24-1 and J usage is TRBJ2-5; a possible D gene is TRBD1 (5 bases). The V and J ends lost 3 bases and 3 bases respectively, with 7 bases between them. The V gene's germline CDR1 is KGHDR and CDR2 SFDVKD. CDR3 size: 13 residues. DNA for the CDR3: TGTGCCACCAGTGATCCAGGGAAAGAGACCCAGTACTTC. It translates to CATSDPGKETQYF.